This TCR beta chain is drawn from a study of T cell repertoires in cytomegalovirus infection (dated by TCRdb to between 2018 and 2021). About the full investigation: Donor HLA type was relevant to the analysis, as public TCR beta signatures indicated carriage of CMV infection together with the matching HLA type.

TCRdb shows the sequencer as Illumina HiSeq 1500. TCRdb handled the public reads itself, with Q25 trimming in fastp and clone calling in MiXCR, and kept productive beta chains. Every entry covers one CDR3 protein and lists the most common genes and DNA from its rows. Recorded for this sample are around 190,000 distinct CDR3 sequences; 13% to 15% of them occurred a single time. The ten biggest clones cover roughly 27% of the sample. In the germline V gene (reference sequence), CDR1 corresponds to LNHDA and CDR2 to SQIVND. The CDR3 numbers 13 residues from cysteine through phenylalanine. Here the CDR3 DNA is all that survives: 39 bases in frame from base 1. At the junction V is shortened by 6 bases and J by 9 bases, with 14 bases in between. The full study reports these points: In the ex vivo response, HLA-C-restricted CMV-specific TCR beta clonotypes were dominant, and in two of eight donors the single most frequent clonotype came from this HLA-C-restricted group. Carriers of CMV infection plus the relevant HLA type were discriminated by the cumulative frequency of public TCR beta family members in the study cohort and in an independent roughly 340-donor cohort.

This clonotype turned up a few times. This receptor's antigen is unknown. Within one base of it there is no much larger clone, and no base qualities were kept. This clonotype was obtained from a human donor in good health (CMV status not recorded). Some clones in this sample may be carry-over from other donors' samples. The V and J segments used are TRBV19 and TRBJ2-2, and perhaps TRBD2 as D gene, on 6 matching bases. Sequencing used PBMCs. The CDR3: CASSRPGLWELFF. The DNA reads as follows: TGTGCCAGTAGCAGACCGGGACTTTGGGAGCTGTTTTTT.